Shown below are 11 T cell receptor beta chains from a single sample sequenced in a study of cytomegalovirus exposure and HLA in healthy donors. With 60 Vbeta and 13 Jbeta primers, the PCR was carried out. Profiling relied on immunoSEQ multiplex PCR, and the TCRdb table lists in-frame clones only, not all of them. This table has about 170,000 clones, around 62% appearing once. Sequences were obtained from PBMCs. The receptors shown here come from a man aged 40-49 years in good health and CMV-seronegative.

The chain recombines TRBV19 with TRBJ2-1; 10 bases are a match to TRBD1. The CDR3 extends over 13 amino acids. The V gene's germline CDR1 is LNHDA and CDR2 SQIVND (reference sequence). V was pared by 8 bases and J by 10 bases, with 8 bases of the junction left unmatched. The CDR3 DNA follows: TGTGCCAGTTCCGGGACAGGGGTGAGGGAGCAGTTCTTC. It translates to CASSGTGVREQFF.

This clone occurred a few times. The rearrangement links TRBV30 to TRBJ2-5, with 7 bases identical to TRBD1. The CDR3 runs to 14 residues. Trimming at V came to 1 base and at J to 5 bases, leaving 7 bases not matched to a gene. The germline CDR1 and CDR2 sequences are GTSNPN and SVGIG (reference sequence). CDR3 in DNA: TGTGCCTGGAGTGGACAGGGTGGTCTGGAGACCCAGTACTTC. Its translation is CAWSGQGGLETQYF.

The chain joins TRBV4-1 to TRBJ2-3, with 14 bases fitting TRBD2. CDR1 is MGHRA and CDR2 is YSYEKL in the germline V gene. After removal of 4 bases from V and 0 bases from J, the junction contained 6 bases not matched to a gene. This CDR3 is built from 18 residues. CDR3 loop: CASSPRTSGRPSTDTQYF. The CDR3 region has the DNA TGCGCCAGCAGCCCCCGGACTAGCGGGAGGCCCAGCACAGATACGCAGTATTTT.

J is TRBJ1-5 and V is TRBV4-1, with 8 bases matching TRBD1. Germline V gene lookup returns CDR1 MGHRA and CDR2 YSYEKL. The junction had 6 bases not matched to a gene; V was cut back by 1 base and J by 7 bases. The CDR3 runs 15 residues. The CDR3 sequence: CASSQGTGLRQPQHF. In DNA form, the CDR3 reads TGCGCCAGCAGCCAAGGGACAGGGTTACGGCAGCCCCAGCATTTT.

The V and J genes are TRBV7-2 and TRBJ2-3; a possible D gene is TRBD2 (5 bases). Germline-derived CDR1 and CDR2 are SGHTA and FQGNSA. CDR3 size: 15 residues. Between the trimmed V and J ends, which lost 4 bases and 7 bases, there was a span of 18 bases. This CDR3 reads CASSSRGEISYTQYF. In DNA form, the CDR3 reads TGTGCCAGCAGCTCCCGGGGAGAGATATCGTATACGCAGTATTTT.

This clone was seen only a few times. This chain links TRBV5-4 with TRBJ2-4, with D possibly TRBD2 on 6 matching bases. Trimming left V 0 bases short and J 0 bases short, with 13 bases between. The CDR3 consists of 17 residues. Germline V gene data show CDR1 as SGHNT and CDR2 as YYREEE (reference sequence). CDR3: CASSLGGERLAKNIQYF. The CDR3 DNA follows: TGTGCCAGCAGCTTGGGGGGGGAGAGGCTAGCCAAAAACATTCAGTACTTC.

The CDR3 protein is CASSESGGFSYEQYF. The DNA for the CDR3 is TGTGCCAGCAGTGAATCAGGGGGGTTTTCCTACGAGCAGTACTTC. The chain combines TRBV6-1 with TRBJ2-7, with TRBD1 as a possible D gene (7 bases). CDR1 MNHNS and CDR2 SASEGT come from the germline V gene. CDR3 length: 15 amino acids. Trimming removed 2 bases from V and 1 base from J, with 12 bases in between.

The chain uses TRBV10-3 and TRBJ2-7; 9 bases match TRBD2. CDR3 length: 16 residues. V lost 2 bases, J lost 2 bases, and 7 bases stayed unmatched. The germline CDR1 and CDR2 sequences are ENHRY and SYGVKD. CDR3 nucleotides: TGTGCCATCAGTGAGGTCCTAGCGGGACTGACCTACGAGCAGTACTTC. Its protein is CAISEVLAGLTYEQYF.

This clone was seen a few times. The CDR3 bases are TGCGCCAGCAGACAGGGGGCAACTAATGAAAAACTGTTTTTT. Amino acid sequence: CASRQGATNEKLFF. The rearrangement links TRBV5-1 to TRBJ1-4, with 8 bases identical to TRBD1. V dropped 5 bases and J dropped 0; count of bases not matched to a gene: 0. Germline values: CDR1 SGHRS, CDR2 YFSETQ. The CDR3 runs 14 residues.

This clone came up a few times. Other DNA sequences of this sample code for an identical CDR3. CDR3 DNA: TGTGCTAGTGGCCACTCCTCTGGGGCCAACGTCCTGACTTTC. Translating gives CASGHSSGANVLTF. V is TRBV12-5 and J is TRBJ2-6; no clear D gene. This CDR3 has 14 amino acids. Deletions cut 6 bases from V and 0 bases from J, with 6 bases between. In germline, CDR1 is LGHNT, CDR2 FRNRAP.

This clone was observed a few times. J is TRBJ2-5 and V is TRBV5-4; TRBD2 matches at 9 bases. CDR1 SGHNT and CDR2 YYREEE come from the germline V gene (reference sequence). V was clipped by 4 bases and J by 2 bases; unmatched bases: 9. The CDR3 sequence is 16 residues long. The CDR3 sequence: CASSPAGAGGQETQYF. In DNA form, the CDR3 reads TGTGCCAGCAGCCCAGCGGGGGCGGGGGGGCAAGAGACCCAGTACTTC.